This entry is about one T cell receptor beta chain. These data belong to a study of T cell responses to AZD1222 COVID-19 vaccine. Libraries were prepared by immunoSEQ multiplex PCR; TCRdb keeps only in-frame clonotypes and omits some of them. The table includes around 150,000 clones, 90% to 95% detected once. CDR1 SGHRS and CDR2 YFSETQ come from the germline V gene. V lost 2 bases, J lost 1 base, and 12 bases lay in between. CDR3 length: 15 amino acids. The source is an adult who received the AZD1222 COVID-19 vaccine. Here the sequenced sample was peripheral blood, taken 28 days after the second AZD1222 dose. V is TRBV5-1 and J is TRBJ1-1; possible D gene TRBD1, 5 bases. CDR3 region: CASSLFRGGNTEAFF. CDR3 sequence (DNA): TGCGCCAGCAGCTTATTTAGGGGTGGGAACACTGAAGCTTTCTTT.